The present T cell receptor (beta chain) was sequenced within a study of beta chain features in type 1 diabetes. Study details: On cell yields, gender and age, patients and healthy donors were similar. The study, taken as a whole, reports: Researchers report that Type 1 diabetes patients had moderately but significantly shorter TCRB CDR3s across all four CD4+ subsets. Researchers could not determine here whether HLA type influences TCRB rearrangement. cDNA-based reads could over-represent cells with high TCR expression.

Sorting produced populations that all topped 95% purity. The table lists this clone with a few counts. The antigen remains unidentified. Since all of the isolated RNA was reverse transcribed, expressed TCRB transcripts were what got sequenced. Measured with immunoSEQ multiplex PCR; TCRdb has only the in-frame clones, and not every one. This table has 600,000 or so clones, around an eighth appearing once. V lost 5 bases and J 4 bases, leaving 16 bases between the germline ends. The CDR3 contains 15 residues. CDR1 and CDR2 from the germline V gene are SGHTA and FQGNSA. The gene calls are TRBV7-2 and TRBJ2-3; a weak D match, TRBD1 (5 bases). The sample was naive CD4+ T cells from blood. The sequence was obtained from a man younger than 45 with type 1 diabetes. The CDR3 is CASSLVGPMPDTQYF. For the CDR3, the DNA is TGTGCCAGCAGCCTCGTGGGGCCCATGCCAGATACGCAGTATTTT. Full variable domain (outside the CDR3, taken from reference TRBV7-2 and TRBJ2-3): GAGVSQSPSNKVTEKGKDVELRCDPISGHTALYWYRQSLGQGLEFLIYFQGNSAPDKSGLPSDRFSAERTGGSVSTLTIQRTQQEDSAVYLCASSLVGPMPDTQYFGPGTRLTVL.